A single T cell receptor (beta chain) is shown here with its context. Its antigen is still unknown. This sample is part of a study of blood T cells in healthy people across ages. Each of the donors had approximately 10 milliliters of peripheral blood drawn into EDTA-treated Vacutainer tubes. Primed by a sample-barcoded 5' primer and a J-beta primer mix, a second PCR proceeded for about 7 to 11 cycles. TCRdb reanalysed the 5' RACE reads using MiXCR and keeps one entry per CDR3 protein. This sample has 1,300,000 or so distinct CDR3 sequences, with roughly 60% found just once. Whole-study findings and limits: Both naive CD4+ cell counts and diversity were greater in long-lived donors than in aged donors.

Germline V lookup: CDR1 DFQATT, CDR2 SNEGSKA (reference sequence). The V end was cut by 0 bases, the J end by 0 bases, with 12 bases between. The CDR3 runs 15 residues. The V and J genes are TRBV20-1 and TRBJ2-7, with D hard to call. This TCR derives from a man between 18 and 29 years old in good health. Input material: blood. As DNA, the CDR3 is TGCAGTGCTAGAGATCTGACGTCGAGCTCCTACGAGCAGTACTTC. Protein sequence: CSARDLTSSSYEQYF.